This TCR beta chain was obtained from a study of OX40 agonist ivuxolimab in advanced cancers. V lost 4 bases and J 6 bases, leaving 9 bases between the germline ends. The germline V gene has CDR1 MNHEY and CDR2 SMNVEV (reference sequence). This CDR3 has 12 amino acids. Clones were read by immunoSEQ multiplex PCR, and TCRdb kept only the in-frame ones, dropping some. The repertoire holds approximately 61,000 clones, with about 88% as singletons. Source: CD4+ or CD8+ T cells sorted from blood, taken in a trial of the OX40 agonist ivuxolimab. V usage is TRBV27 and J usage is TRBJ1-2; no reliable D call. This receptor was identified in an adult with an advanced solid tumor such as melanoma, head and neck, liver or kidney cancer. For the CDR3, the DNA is TGTGCCAGCAGTTCCGGCACAGATGGCTACACCTTC. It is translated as CASSSGTDGYTF.